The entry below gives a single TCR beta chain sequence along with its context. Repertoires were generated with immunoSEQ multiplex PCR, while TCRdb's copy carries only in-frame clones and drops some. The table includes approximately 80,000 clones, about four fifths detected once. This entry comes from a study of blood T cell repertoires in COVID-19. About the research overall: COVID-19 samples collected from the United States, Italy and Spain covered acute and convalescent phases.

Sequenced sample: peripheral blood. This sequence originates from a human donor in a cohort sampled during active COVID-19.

Here the CDR3 DNA reads TGTGCCAGTAGTATAGGGACAGGGCAAAATCAGCCCCAGCATTTT. Amino acid sequence: CASSIGTGQNQPQHF. The chain has TRBV19 and TRBJ1-5; 8 nucleotides line up with TRBD1. With 1 base clipped from V and 4 bases from J, the junction kept 3 bases outside the gene matches. CDR1 LNHDA and CDR2 SQIVND come from the germline V gene (reference sequence). The CDR3 sequence is 15 residues long.